This TCR beta chain was recorded in a study of blood T cell repertoires in COVID-19. V shed 5 bases, J shed 9 bases, and the junction held 6 bases outside the gene matches. Germline lookup yields CDR1 SGHNT and CDR2 YENEEA. The length of the CDR3 is 15 residues. Clones were sequenced by immunoSEQ multiplex PCR, and TCRdb holds only the in-frame ones, with some missing. The sample contains roughly 250,000 clones, approximately 86% of which appear only once. The V gene is TRBV11-3, the J gene TRBJ2-1; 14 bases agree with TRBD2. Sequenced material: peripheral blood. The receptor was derived from a human donor with COVID-19, enrolled during active disease. The donor label of this sample is uncertain. CDR3 region: CASSEGLAGEGEQFF. Written as DNA, the CDR3 is TGTGCCAGCAGCGAGGGACTAGCGGGAGAAGGTGAGCAGTTCTTC.